This TCR beta chain was captured in a study of blood T cell repertoires in COVID-19. The CDR3 has 14 residues. V gave up 2 bases and J gave up 6 bases, with 15 bases separating them. Germline V gene data show CDR1 as SGHDT and CDR2 as YYEEEE. Under the authors' procedure: Using reference gene primer amplification, nucleated cell counts were estimated. The method was immunoSEQ multiplex PCR; TCRdb's version includes in-frame clones alone and lacks a portion of them. The V and J calls and clone size are taken from that table; D and trimming were inferred from the DNA. The sample lists about 300,000 clones, approximately 85% seen once, with around 1.7% in the top ten. This clone was picked up a small number of times.

This chain joins TRBV5-6 and TRBJ2-7, with D possibly TRBD2 on 7 matching bases. The receptor was derived from a woman in her fifties or sixties with acute or convalescent COVID-19. The sequenced material came from peripheral blood. As DNA, the CDR3 is TGTGCCAGCAGCTTCGGGACGGGGGGCCTCGAGCAGTACTTC. It is translated as CASSFGTGGLEQYF. Complete variable domain (other parts from reference TRBV5-6 and TRBJ2-7): DAGVTQSPTHLIKTRGQQVTLRCSPKSGHDTVSWYQQALGQGPQFIFQYYEEEERQRGNFPDRFSGHQFPNYSSELNVNALLLGDSALYLCASSFGTGGLEQYFGPGTRLTVT.